The T cell receptor beta chain described here comes from a study of beta chain features in type 1 diabetes (dated by TCRdb to 2017 to 2018). For the study in its entirety: Mean age, gender distribution, total cell number and subset yield did not differ between patients and healthy donors. A total of 85 million to 110 million sorted cells were examined across all samples, and RNA yield correlated strongly with the number of cells per subset. Whereas all 30 or so donors provided naive and central memory subsets, regulatory and stem cell-like memory subsets were isolated from just 8 patients and roughly 8 healthy donors. In the study, TCRB repertoires of sorted circulating CD4+ T cell subsets from recently diagnosed type 1 diabetes patients were compared with those of matched healthy donors. The full study reports these points: PCR may preferentially amplify shorter templates, but because patient and control samples were amplified and corrected together, any resulting skew would affect both groups equally. Naive, central memory and regulatory TCRB repertoires appeared to be more similar among patients than among healthy donors. Because cDNA was sequenced instead of genomic DNA, highly expressing activated cells could be over-represented, though the groups showed no difference in activation or CD3 levels. Because small numbers of individuals were included in the HLA sub-analyses, any influence of HLA type on TCRB rearrangement was left unresolved. Type 1 diabetes patients showed a moderate but significant shortening of TCRB CDR3 length in all four CD4+ subsets. At VDJ recombination sites, type 1 diabetes patients had fewer insertions and more deleted nucleotides, which implies abnormalities in thymic rearrangement.

Each donor gave one peripheral blood draw, approximately 110 mL on average, collected into heparinised tubes. Using a panel that included CD45RO, CCR7, CD25, CD127, CD95 and CD27, naive, central memory, regulatory and stem cell-like memory CD4+ T cells were sorted on a BD FACSAria II. Purity was above 95% for every sorted population. Right away, PBMCs were isolated by Lymphoprep density gradient centrifugation and were stained directly, with no culture step. So that batch effects would be minimized, each experiment stained and sorted samples in pairs, pairing one healthy donor with one patient. The High Capacity cDNA Reverse Transcription Kit was used to reverse transcribe all of the isolated RNA, meaning that expressed TCRB transcripts were what got sequenced. Deep immunoSEQ sequencing was applied to naive, central memory and regulatory T cell samples, giving an average of around 3.8 million total reads per sample. Sorted cells were lysed in RLT buffer, and RNA was extracted using DNase-treated RNeasy Micro or Mini kits according to cell number. To prevent cross-contamination, each cell subset was processed individually, whereas patient and healthy donor samples were processed jointly. TCRB sequences were amplified from cDNA with the immunoSEQ multiplex PCR, producing 87-bp fragments spanning the CDR3 region. Sequencing of the amplicons was done on the Illumina HiSeq platform. On the authors' methods: PCR bias was computationally corrected using synthetic template baselines, reads within Hamming distance 2 were collapsed, and singletons that could not be merged were discarded. Reads were aligned against IMGT to assign V, D and J genes, CDR3 length and insertions or deletions at six rearrangement sites. Within each subset, clonotype counts were normalized to sorted cell number, and only after that were true diversity and Gini coefficients computed with the tcR R package. The overlap coefficient, calculated on TCRB nucleotide sequences, was used to quantify repertoire sharing. Out-of-frame TCRB sequences from naive cells were analyzed as a proxy for the pre-selection repertoire. Drawn from immuneACCESS, this table holds only the in-frame rearrangements with V and J called that TCRdb kept. Clones are partly lost; checked studies trace under half to an unresolved V gene and leave the rest unexplained. V and J calls plus clone size are reproduced from that table; the DNA served to infer D and trimming. Counted in this sample were some 290,000 clones; 13% to 15% of them appeared once. The ten most abundant clones make up 0.017% of the sample.

Points on this clone: Its cognate antigen has yet to be identified. The sample holds no much larger clone one base away, and base qualities are not on file.

Sequencing was carried out using naive CD4+ T cells from blood. The sample's cell subset or site, from its label and the paper: true naive CD4+ T cells. This TCR was sampled from a man aged 30-40 years with type 1 diabetes.

CDR3 sequence: CASRRPAGNEQFF. The bases are TGTGCCAGCAGGCGGCCAGCGGGCAATGAGCAGTTCTTC. This receptor chain uses TRBV6-5 and TRBJ2-1; D gene: possibly TRBD2, on 6 matching bases. Reading the germline V gene gives CDR1 MNHEY and CDR2 SVGAGI. Its CDR3 holds 13 amino acids, cysteine through phenylalanine. The CDR3 DNA has 39 bases and is translated from base 1. V drops 6 bases and J drops 6 bases, leaving 12 bases in between.